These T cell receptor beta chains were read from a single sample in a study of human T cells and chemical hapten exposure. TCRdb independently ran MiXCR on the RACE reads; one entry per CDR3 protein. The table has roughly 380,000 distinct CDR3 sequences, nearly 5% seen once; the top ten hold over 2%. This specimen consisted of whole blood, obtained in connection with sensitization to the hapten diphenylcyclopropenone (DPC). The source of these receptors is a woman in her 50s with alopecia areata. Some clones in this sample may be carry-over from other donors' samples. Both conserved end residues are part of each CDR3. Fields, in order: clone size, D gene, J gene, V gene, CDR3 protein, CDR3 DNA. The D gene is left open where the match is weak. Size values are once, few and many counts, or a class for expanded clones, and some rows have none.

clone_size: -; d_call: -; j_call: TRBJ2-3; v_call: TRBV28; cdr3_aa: CASSLSTADTQYF; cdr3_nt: TGTGCCAGCAGTTTATCTACCGCAGATACGCAGTATTTT
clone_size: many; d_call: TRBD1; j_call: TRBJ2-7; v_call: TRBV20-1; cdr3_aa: CSADTGTVSYEQYF; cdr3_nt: TGCAGTGCGGACACCGGGACAGTCTCCTACGAGCAGTACTTC
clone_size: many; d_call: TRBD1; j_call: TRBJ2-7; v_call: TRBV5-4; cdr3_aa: CASSHRDSSYEQYF; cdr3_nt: TGTGCCAGCAGCCACCGGGACAGCTCCTACGAGCAGTACTTC
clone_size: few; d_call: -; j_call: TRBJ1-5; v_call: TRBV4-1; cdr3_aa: CASSHTGGGNQPQHF; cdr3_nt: TGCGCCAGCAGCCATACGGGGGGTGGAAATCAGCCCCAGCATTTT
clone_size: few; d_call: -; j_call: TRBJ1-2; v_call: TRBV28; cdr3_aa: CASRRLGGAYYGYTF; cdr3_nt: TGTGCCAGCAGGCGGCTAGGGGGGGCATACTATGGCTACACCTTC
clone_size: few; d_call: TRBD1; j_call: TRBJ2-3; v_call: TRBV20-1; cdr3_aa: CSAHRTGQATDTQYF; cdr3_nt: TGCAGTGCCCACCGGACCGGACAGGCGACAGATACGCAGTATTTT
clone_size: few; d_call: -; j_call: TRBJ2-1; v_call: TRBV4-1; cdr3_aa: CASSQEGGEPYNEQFF; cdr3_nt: TGCGCCAGCAGCCAAGAGGGGGGCGAGCCCTACAATGAGCAGTTCTTC
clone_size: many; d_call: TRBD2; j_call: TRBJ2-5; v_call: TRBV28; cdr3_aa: CASSRLAGGLETQYF; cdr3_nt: TGTGCCAGCAGTCGACTAGCGGGAGGGTTAGAGACCCAGTACTTC
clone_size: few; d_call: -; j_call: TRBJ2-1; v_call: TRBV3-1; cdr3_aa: CASSQDQWNEQFF; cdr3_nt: TGTGCCAGCAGCCAAGATCAGTGGAATGAGCAGTTCTTC
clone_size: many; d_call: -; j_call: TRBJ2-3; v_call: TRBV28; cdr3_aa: CASSPRWRGASDTQYF; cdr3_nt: TGTGCCAGCAGTCCGAGGTGGCGGGGAGCCTCGGATACGCAGTATTTT
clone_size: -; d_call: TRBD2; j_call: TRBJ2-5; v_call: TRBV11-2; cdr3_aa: CASRLTSGGETQYF; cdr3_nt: TGTGCCAGCAGATTGACTAGCGGAGGAGAGACCCAGTACTTC
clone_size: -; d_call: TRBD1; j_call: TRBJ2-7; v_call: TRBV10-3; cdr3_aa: CAISESLTGTYEQYF; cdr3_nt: TGTGCCATCAGTGAGTCCCTGACAGGGACCTACGAGCAGTACTTC
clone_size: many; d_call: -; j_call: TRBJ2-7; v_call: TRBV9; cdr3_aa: CASSVGGINSHEQYF; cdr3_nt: TGTGCCAGCAGCGTAGGAGGGATCAATTCCCACGAGCAGTACTTC
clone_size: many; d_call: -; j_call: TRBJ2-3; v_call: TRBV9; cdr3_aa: CASSGYRQRTDTQYF; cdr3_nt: TGTGCCAGCAGCGGATACCGACAGCGCACAGATACGCAGTATTTT
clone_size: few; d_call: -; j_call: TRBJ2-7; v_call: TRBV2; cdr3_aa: CASQQENSYEQYF; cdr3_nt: TGTGCCAGCCAACAGGAAAACTCCTACGAGCAGTACTTC
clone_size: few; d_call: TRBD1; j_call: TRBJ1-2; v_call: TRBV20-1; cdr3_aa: CSVRRTGNGYTF; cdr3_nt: TGCAGTGTCCGGAGGACAGGGAATGGCTACACCTTC
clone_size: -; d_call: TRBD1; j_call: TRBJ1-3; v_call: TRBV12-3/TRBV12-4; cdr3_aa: CASTKGASWDTIYF; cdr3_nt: TGTGCCAGCACAAAGGGGGCTTCATGGGACACCATATATTTT
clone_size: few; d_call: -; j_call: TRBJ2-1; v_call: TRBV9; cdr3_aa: CASSVVTETDNEQFF; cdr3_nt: TGTGCCAGCAGCGTAGTGACGGAGACTGACAATGAGCAGTTCTTC
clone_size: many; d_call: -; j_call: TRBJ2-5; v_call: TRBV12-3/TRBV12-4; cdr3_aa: CASSPQGGGETQYF; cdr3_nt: TGTGCCAGCAGTCCACAGGGAGGGGGAGAGACCCAGTACTTC
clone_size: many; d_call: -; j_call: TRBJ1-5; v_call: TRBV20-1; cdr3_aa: CSAAQGRTNQPQHF; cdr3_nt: TGCAGTGCCGCACAGGGTAGGACCAATCAGCCCCAGCATTTT
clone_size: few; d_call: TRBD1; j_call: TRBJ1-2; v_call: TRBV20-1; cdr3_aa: CSARATDRVIKGYTF; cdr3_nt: TGCAGTGCTAGAGCCACGGACAGGGTCATAAAGGGCTACACCTTC
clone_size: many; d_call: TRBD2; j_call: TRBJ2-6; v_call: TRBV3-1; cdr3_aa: CASSHLQAGGPTGANVLTF; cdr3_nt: TGTGCCAGCAGCCATCTTCAAGCGGGAGGGCCTACTGGGGCCAACGTCCTGACTTTC
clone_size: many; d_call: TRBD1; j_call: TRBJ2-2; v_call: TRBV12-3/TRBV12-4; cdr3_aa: CASPLGTGVAGELFF; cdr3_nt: TGTGCCAGCCCCCTGGGGACAGGGGTCGCCGGGGAGCTGTTTTTT
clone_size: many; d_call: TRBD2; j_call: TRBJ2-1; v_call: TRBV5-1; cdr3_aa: CASSLLAGADNEQFF; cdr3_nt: TGCGCCAGCAGCTTGTTGGCGGGAGCAGACAATGAGCAGTTCTTC
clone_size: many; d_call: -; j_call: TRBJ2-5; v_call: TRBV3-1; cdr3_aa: CASSSRWKGETQYF; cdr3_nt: TGTGCCAGCAGCTCCCGGTGGAAGGGAGAGACCCAGTACTTC
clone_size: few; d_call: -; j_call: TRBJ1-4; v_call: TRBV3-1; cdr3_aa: CASSQDSGQLFF; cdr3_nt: TGTGCCAGCAGCCAAGACAGCGGTCAACTGTTTTTT
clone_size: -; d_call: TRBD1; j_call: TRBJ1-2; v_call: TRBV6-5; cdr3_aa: CASSNYRDSYGYTF; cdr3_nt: TGTGCCAGCAGTAACTACCGGGACAGCTATGGCTACACCTTC
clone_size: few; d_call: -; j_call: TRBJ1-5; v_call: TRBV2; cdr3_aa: CASRRDTNQPQHF; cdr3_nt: TGTGCCAGCAGGAGGGACACTAATCAGCCCCAGCATTTT